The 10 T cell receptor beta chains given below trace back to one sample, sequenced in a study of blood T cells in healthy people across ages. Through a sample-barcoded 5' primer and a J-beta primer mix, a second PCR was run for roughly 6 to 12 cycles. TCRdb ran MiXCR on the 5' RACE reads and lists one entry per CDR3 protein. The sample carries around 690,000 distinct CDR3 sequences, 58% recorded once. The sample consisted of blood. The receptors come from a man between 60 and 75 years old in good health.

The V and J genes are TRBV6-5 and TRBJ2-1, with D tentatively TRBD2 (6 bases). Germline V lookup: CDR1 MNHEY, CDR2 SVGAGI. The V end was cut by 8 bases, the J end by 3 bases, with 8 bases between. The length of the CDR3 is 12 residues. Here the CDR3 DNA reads TGTGCCAGCGCGGGGAACTACAATGAGCAGTTCTTC. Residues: CASAGNYNEQFF.

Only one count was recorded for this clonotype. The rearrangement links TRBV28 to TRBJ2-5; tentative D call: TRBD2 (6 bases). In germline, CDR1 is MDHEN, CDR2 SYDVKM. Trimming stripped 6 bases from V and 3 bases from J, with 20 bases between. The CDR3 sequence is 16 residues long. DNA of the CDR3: TGTGCCAGCAGCCCCGGTGGCCTGGAGGGGAAAGAGACCCAGTACTTC. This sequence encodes CASSPGGLEGKETQYF.

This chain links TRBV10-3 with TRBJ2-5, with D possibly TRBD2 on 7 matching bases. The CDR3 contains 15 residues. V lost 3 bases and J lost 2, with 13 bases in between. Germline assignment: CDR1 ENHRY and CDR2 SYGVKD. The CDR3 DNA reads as TGTGCCATCAGTGAACGGGGAGGGGGACAAGAGACCCAGTACTTC. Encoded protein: CAISERGGGQETQYF.

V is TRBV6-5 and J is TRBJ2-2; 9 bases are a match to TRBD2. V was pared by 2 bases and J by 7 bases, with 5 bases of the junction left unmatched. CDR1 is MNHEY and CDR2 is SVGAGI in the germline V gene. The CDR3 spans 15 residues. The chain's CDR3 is CASSYVAGVGGELFF. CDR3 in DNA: TGTGCCAGCAGTTACGTAGCGGGGGTTGGCGGGGAGCTGTTTTTT.

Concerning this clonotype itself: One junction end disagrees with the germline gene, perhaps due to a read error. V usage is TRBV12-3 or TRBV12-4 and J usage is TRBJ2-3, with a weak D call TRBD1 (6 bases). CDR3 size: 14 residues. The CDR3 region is CASGSTEQGDTQYF. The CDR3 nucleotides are TGTGCCAGCGGTTCAACCGAACAGGGAGATACACAGTATTTT.

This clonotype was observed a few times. DNA of the CDR3: TGTGCCAGCAGCCAAGATCGTAGCAGCGGCGCGGGCTACACCTTC. Protein product: CASSQDRSSGAGYTF. The chain is built from TRBV3-1 and TRBJ1-2; D not resolved. The CDR3 is made up of 15 amino acids. The germline V and J ends were trimmed by 0 bases and 8 bases, with 16 bases remaining between them. The germline V gene has CDR1 LGHDT and CDR2 YNNKEL (reference sequence).

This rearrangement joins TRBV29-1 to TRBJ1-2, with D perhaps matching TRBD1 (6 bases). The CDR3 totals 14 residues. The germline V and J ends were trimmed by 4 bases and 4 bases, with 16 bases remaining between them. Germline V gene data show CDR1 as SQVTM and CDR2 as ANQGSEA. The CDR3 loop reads CSVVRDGGVYGYTF. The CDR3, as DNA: TGCAGCGTTGTAAGGGACGGGGGCGTCTATGGCTACACCTTC.

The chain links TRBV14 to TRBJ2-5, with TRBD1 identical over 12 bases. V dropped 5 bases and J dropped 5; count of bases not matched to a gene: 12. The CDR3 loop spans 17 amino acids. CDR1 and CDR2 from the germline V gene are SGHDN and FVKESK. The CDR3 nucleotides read TGTGCCAGCAGCTTCCGCCTGGGACAGGGGGCGTATGAGACCCAGTACTTC. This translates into CASSFRLGQGAYETQYF.

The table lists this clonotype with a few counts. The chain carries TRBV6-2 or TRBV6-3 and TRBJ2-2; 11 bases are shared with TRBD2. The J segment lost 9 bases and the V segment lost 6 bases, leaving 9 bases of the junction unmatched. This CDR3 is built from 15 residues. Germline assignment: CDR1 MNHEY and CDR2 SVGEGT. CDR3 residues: CASSDGSGGAWELFF. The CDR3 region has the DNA TGTGCCAGCAGCGACGGTAGCGGGGGGGCCTGGGAGCTGTTTTTT.

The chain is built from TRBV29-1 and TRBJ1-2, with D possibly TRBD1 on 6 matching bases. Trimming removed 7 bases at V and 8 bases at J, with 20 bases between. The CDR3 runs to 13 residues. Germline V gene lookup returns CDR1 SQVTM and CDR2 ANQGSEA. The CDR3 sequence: CSAEGGSRGGYTF. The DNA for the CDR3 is TGCAGCGCCGAGGGGGGGAGTAGAGGCGGCTACACCTTC.